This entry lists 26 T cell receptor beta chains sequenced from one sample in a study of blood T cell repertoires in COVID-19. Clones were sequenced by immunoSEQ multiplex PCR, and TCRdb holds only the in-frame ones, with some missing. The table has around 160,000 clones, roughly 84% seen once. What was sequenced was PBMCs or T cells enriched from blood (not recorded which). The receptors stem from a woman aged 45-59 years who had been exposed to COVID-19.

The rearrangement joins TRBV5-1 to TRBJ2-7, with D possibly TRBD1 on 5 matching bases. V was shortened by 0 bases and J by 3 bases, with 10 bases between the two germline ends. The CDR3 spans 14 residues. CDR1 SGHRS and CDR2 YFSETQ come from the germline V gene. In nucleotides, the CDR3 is TGCGCCAGCAGCTTGGTGGGCAGGGACTACGAGCAGTACTTC. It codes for CASSLVGRDYEQYF.

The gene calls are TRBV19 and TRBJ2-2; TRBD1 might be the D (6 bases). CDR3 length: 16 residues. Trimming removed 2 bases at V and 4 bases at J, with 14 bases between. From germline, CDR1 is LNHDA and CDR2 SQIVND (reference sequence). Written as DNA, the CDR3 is TGTGCCAGTAGTATAAGCTGGGGGCGCCGCACCGGGGAGCTGTTTTTT. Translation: CASSISWGRRTGELFF. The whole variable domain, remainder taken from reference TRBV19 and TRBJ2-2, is DGGITQSPKYLFRKEGQNVTLSCEQNLNHDAMYWYRQDPGQGLRLIYYSQIVNDFQKGDIAEGYSVSREKKESFPLTVTSAQKNPTAFYLCASSISWGRRTGELFFGEGSRLTVL.

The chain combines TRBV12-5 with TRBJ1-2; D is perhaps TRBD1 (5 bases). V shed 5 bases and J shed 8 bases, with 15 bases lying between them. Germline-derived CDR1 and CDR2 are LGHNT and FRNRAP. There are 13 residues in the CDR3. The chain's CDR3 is CASGTPGGRGYTF. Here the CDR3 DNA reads TGTGCTAGTGGTACCCCGGGGGGTCGGGGCTACACCTTC.

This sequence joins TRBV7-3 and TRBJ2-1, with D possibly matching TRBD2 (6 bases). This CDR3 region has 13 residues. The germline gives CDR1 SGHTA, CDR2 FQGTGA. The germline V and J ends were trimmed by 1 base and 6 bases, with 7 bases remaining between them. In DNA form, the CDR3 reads TGTGCCAGCAGCTTAAGACTAGGCAATGAGCAGTTCTTC. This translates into CASSLRLGNEQFF.

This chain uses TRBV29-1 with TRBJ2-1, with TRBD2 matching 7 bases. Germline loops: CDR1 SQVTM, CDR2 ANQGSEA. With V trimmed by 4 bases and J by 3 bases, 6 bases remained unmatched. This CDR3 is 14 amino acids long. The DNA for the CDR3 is TGCAGCGTTGTTGGGGCTAGCGGCTACAATGAGCAGTTCTTC. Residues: CSVVGASGYNEQFF.

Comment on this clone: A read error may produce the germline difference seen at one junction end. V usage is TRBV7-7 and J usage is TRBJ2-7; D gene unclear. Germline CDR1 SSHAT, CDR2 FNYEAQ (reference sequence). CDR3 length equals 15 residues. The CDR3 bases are TGTGCTAGCAGCTTAGGGAAAGATGGAGCTTACGAGCAGTACTTC. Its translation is CASSLGKDGAYEQYF.

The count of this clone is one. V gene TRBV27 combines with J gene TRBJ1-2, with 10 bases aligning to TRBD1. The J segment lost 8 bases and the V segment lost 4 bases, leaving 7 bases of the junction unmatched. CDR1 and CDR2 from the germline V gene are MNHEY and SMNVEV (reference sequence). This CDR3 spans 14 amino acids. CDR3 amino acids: CASSYRQGAGGYTF. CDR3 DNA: TGTGCCAGCAGTTATCGACAGGGGGCGGGAGGCTACACCTTC.

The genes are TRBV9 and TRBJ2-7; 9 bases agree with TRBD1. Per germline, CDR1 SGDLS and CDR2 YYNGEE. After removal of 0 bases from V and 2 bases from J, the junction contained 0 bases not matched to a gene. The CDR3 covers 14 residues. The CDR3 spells CASSVGDRAYEQYF. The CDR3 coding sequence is TGTGCCAGCAGCGTAGGGGACAGGGCCTACGAGCAGTACTTC. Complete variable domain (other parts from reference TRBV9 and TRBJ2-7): DSGVTQTPKHLITATGQRVTLRCSPRSGDLSVYWYQQSLDQGLQFLIQYYNGEERAKGNILERFSAQQFPDLHSELNLSSLELGDSALYFCASSVGDRAYEQYFGPGTRLTVT.

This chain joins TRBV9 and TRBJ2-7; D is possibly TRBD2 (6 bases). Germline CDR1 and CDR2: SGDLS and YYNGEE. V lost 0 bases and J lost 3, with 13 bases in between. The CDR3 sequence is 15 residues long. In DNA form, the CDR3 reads TGTGCCAGCAGCGTAGAAGTAAGCGGGCGCTACGAGCAGTACTTC. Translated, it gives CASSVEVSGRYEQYF.

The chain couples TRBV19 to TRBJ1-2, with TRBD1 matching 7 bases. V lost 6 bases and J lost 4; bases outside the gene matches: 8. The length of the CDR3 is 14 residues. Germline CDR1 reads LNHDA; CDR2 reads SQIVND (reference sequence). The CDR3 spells CASRGQAHPYGYTF. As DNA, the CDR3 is TGTGCCAGTAGAGGACAGGCGCACCCCTATGGCTACACCTTC. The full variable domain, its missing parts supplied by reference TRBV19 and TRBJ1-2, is DGGITQSPKYLFRKEGQNVTLSCEQNLNHDAMYWYRQDPGQGLRLIYYSQIVNDFQKGDIAEGYSVSREKKESFPLTVTSAQKNPTAFYLCASRGQAHPYGYTFGSGTRLTVV.

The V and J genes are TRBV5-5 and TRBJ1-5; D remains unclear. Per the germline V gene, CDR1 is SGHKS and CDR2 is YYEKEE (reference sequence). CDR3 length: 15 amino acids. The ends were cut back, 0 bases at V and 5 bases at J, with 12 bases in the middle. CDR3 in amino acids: CASSLAGLGYQPQHF. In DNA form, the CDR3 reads TGTGCCAGCAGCTTGGCAGGATTAGGATATCAGCCCCAGCATTTT.

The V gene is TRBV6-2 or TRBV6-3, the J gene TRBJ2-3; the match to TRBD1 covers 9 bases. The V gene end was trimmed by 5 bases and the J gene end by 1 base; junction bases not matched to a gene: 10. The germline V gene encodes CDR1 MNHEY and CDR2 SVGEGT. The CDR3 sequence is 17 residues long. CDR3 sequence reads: CASSARGTGLGTDTQYF. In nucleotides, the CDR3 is TGTGCCAGCAGTGCCAGGGGGACAGGGTTAGGCACAGATACGCAGTATTTT.

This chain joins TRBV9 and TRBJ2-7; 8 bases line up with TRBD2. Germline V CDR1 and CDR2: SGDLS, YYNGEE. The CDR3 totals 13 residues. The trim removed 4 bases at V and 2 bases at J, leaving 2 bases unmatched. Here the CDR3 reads CASSPAGAYEQYF. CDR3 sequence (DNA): TGTGCCAGCAGCCCAGCGGGGGCCTACGAGCAGTACTTC.

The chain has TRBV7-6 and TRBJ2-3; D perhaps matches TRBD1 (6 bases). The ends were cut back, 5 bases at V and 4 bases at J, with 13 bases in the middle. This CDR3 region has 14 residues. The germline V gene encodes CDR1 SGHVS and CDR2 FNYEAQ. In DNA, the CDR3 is TGTGCCAGCAGCCTAACAGGGAACCCAGATACGCAGTATTTT. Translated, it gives CASSLTGNPDTQYF.

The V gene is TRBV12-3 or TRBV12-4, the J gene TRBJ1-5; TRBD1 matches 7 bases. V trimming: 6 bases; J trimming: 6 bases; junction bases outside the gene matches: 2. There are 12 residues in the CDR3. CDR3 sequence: CASSRGSQPQHF. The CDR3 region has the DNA TGTGCCAGCAGCAGGGGGAGTCAGCCCCAGCATTTT.

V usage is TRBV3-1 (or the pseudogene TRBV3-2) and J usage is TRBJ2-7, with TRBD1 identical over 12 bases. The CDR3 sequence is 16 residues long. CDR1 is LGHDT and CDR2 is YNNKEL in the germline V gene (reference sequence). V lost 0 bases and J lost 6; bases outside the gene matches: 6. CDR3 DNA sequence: TGTGCCAGCAGCCAAGATGGGGGACAGGGGGCGTTCGAGCAGTACTTC. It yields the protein CASSQDGGQGAFEQYF.

The CDR3 sequence: CASSEVAYRNEQFF. The CDR3 DNA sequence: TGTGCCAGCAGTGAAGTGGCATACAGGAATGAGCAGTTCTTC. The chain has TRBV2 and TRBJ2-1, with D possibly being TRBD1 (5 bases). There are 14 residues in the CDR3. Trimming left V 1 base short and J 7 bases short, with 11 bases between. The germline CDR1 and CDR2 sequences are SNHLY and FYNNEI.

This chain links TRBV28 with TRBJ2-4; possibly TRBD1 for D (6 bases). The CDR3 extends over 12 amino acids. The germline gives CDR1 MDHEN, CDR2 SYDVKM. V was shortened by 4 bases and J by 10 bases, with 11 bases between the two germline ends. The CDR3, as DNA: TGTGCCAGCAGTTCACAGGGCAGAATTCAGTACTTC. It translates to CASSSQGRIQYF.

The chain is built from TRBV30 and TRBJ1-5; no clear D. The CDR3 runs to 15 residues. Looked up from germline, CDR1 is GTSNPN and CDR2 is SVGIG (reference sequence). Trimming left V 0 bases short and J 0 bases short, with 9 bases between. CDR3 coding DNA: TGTGCCTGGAGTGTCCCAGGTTATAGCAATCAGCCCCAGCATTTT. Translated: CAWSVPGYSNQPQHF. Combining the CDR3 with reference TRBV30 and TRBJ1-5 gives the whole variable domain SQTIHQWPATLVQPVGSPLSLECTVEGTSNPNLYWYRQAAGRGLQLLFYSVGIGQISSEVPQNLSASRPQDRQFILSSKKLLLSDSGFYLCAWSVPGYSNQPQHFGDGTRLSIL.

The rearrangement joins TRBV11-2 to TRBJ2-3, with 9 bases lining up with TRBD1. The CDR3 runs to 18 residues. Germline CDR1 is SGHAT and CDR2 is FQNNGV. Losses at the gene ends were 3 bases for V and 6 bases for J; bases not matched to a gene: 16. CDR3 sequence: CASSFGQGPRWGRDTQYF. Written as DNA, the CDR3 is TGTGCCAGCAGCTTTGGACAGGGGCCCAGGTGGGGACGGGATACGCAGTATTTT.

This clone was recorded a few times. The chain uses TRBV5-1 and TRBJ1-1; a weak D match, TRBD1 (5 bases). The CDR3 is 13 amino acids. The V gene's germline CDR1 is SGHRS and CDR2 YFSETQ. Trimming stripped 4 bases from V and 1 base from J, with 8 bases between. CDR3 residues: CASSVTENTEAFF. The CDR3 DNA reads TGCGCCAGCAGCGTGACAGAGAACACTGAAGCTTTCTTT.

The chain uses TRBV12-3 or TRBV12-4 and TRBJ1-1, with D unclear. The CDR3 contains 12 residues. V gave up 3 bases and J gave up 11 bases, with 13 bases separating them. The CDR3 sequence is CASSFGLVSAFF. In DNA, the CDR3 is TGTGCCAGCAGTTTTGGACTTGTATCTGCTTTCTTT.

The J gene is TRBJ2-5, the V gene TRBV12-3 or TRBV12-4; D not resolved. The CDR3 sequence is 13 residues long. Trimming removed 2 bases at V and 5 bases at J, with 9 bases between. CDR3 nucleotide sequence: TGTGCCAGCAGTTTAAGTGGAGTTGAGACCCAGTACTTC. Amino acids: CASSLSGVETQYF.

The DNA for the CDR3 is TGTGCCAGCAGTGGGCGGTACGGGAATGAGCAGTTCTTC. It codes for CASSGRYGNEQFF. The chain has TRBV6-4 and TRBJ2-1, with D hard to call. This CDR3 is 13 amino acids long. Trimming removed 4 bases from V and 7 bases from J, with 11 bases in between. Germline CDR1 reads MRHNA; CDR2 reads SNTAGT.

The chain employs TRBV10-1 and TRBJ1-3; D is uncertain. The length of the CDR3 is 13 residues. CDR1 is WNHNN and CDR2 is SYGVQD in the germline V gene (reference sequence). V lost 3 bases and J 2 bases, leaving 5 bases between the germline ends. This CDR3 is CASSDGTGNTIYF. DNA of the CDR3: TGCGCCAGCAGTGATGGCACTGGAAACACCATATATTTT.

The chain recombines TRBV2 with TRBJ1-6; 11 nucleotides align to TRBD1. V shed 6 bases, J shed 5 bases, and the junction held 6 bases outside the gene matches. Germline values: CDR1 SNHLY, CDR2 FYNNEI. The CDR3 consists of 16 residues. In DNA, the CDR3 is TGTGCCAGCAGGAGGACAGGGGGCGCGAATAATTCACCCCTCCACTTT. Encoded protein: CASRRTGGANNSPLHF.